The T cell receptor beta chain described here comes from a study of blood T cells in healthy people across ages. This clonotype was counted a single time. The antigen is undetermined. This CDR3 is built from 13 residues. V lost 5 bases and J lost 0, with 10 bases in between. Per germline, CDR1 DFQATT and CDR2 SNEGSKA (reference sequence). PCR was performed a second time for about 7 to 11 cycles using a sample-barcoded 5' primer and a J-beta primer mix. Every molecule of cDNA carried a tag from a template-switch adaptor with 12 random nucleotides. MiXCR, applied by TCRdb to the 5' RACE reads, yields one record per CDR3 protein. The table has around 1.5 million distinct CDR3 sequences, approximately 40% seen once. Study-wide results and caveats: Unknown donor CMV status possibly confounded expanded clonotype changes.

Sequencing was carried out using blood. The chain carries TRBV20-1 and TRBJ1-2, with unresolved D. The receptor's source is a woman aged 18-30 years in good health. The CDR3 loop is CSASSLANYGYTF. DNA of the CDR3: TGCAGTGCTTCCTCGCTCGCTAACTATGGCTACACCTTC.